The source of this T cell receptor beta chain is a study of blood T cell repertoires in COVID-19. For the study at large: Both acute and convalescent COVID-19 samples were obtained from the United States, Italy and Spain. T cells, B-cell-depleted T cells, or PBMCs provided the cDNA or gDNA that served as material.

The CDR3 length is 13 residues. CDR1 and CDR2 (germline): SGHDT, YYEEEE. V lost 3 bases to trimming and J lost 4 bases, with 10 bases between them. Assay: immunoSEQ multiplex PCR; the TCRdb copy retains only in-frame clones and omits some. Of about 340,000 clones listed, around nine tenths are singletons. Patients from Seattle were sampled longitudinally, starting during active infection. The V and J genes are TRBV5-6 and TRBJ1-2; D may be TRBD1 (6 bases). This receptor was taken from a woman aged 55 to 70 with COVID-19, enrolled during active disease. What was sequenced was peripheral blood. The CDR3 nucleotides read TGTGCCAGCAGCTCAGACAGGCTCTATGGCTACACCTTC. Amino acids: CASSSDRLYGYTF.